The clone carrying this TCR beta chain was counted a single time. This entry comes from a study of T cells after somatic rescue of genetic block. The table came from immunoSEQ multiplex PCR; TCRdb's copy has only in-frame clones and leaves some out. This table has approximately 88,000 clones, approximately 90% appearing once. V lost 6 bases to trimming and J lost 4 bases; unmatched junction nucleotides: 7. The germline V gene encodes CDR1 ENHRY and CDR2 SYGVKD. The CDR3 consists of 14 residues. What was sequenced was peripheral blood mononuclear cells (PBMCs). The receptor was isolated from a woman aged 18 to 35. This sequence joins TRBV10-3 and TRBJ2-7; 9 bases agree with TRBD1. The CDR3 here is CAIRPGTGRYEQYF. The DNA for the CDR3 is TGTGCCATCAGGCCCGGGACAGGGCGTTACGAGCAGTACTTC.